This TCR beta chain was documented in a study of blood T cell repertoires in COVID-19. CDR1 MDHEN and CDR2 SYDVKM come from the germline V gene. The CDR3 runs 13 residues. The ends were cut back, 3 bases at V and 5 bases at J, with 10 bases in the middle. Profiled with immunoSEQ multiplex PCR; TCRdb holds only in-frame clones, not every one. The table lists 200,000 to 250,000 clones, around 84% of them singletons. The chain carries TRBV28 and TRBJ1-2; D perhaps matches TRBD1 (6 bases). The sequence derives from a man aged 25 to 45 with active or convalescent COVID-19. Sequenced: peripheral blood. The CDR3 reads CASSLNGQYGYTF. The CDR3 region has the DNA TGTGCCAGCAGTTTGAACGGACAGTATGGCTACACCTTC.